Listed below are T cell receptor beta chains from one sample, sequenced in a study of blood T cell repertoires in COVID-19. Assay: immunoSEQ multiplex PCR; the TCRdb copy retains only in-frame clones and omits some. The sample holds a few hundred thousand clones, about 85% seen once. Sample: peripheral blood. The receptors were gathered from a man aged 45-65 years who had recovered from COVID-19. Both conserved end residues are part of each CDR3. A D gene is named only where the DNA matches it firmly. Clone size is given for some rows only: seen once, a few or many times, or a class if the clone is expanded.

size: once
J: TRBJ2-1
V: TRBV10-3
D: .
CDR3: CAISDGGTYNEQFF
DNA: TGTGCCATCAGCGACGGGGGTACCTACAATGAGCAGTTCTTC

size: .
J: TRBJ1-4
V: TRBV30
D: TRBD1
CDR3: CAWSVGTGQEKLFF
DNA: TGTGCCTGGAGTGTAGGGACAGGGCAGGAAAAACTGTTTTTT

size: .
J: TRBJ2-1
V: TRBV27
D: TRBD1
CDR3: CASSAGTGGYNEQFF
DNA: TGTGCCAGCAGTGCCGGGACAGGGGGCTACAATGAGCAGTTCTTC

size: .
J: TRBJ1-6
V: TRBV2
D: TRBD1
CDR3: CASKGTGGSNSPLHF
DNA: TGTGCCAGCAAGGGGACAGGAGGAAGTAATTCACCCCTCCACTTT

size: .
J: TRBJ2-1
V: TRBV29-1
D: .
CDR3: CSVGRGRESYNEQFF
DNA: TGCAGCGTTGGAAGGGGGAGGGAATCCTACAATGAGCAGTTCTTC

size: .
J: TRBJ2-3
V: TRBV10-3
D: .
CDR3: CAISESRLAGDTQYF
DNA: TGTGCCATCAGTGAGTCGCGTCTAGCCGGAGATACGCAGTATTTT

size: .
J: TRBJ2-7
V: TRBV18
D: .
CDR3: CASSPDRMGSLSSYEQYF
DNA: TGTGCCAGCTCACCTGACAGAATGGGAAGCCTTAGCTCCTACGAGCAGTACTTC

size: .
J: TRBJ2-3
V: TRBV7-2
D: .
CDR3: CASSLDGTSTDTQYF
DNA: TGTGCCAGCAGCTTAGACGGGACTAGCACAGATACGCAGTATTTT

size: .
J: TRBJ1-2
V: TRBV28
D: .
CDR3: CASSPWTRYGYTF
DNA: TGTGCCAGCAGTCCCTGGACACGTTATGGCTACACCTTC

size: once
J: TRBJ2-3
V: TRBV18
D: .
CDR3: CASSPYTARTDTQYF
DNA: TGTGCCAGCTCACCGTATACAGCACGCACAGATACGCAGTATTTT

size: .
J: TRBJ1-2
V: TRBV28
D: .
CDR3: CASSLNPLSHGYTF
DNA: TGTGCCAGCAGTTTAAATCCCCTAAGCCATGGCTACACCTTC

size: .
J: TRBJ1-4
V: TRBV2
D: TRBD1
CDR3: CASIMNHRGRYEKLFF
DNA: TGTGCCAGCATCATGAACCACAGGGGGCGGTATGAAAAACTGTTTTTT

size: .
J: TRBJ2-4
V: TRBV6-1
D: TRBD1
CDR3: CASSELQGLAKNIQYF
DNA: TGTGCCAGCAGTGAACTACAGGGGCTAGCCAAAAACATTCAGTACTTC

size: .
J: TRBJ2-7
V: TRBV3-1/TRBV3-2
D: .
CDR3: CASSFTGYEQYF
DNA: TGTGCCAGCAGCTTTACCGGTTACGAGCAGTACTTC